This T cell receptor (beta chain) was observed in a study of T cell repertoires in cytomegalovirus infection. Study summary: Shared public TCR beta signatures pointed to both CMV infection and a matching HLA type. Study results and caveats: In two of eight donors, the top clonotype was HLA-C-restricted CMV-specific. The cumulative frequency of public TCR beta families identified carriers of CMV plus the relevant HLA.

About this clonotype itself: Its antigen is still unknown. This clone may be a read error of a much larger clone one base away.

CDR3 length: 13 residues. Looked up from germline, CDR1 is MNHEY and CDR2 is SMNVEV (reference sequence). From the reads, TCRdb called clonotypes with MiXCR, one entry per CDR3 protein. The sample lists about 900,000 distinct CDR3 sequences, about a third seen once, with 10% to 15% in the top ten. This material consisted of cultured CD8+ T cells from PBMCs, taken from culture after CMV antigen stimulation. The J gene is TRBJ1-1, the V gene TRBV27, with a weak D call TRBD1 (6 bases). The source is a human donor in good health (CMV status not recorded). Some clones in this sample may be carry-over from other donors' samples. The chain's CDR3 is CASSSGQNNEAFF. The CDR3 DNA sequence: TGTGCCAGCAGTTCCGGACAGAACAATGAAGCTTTCTTT.